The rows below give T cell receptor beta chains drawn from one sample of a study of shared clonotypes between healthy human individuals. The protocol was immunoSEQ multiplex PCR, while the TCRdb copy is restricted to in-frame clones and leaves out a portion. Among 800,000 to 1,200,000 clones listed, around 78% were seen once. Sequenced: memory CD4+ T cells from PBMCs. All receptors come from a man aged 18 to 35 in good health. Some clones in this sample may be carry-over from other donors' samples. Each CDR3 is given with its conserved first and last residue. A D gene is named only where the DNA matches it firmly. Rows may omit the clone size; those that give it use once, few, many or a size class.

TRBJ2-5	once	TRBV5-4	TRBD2	CASSLGLAVFQETQYF	TGTGCCAGCAGCTTGGGACTAGCGGTTTTTCAAGAGACCCAGTACTTC
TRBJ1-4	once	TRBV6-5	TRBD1	CASSAGTGGVEKLFF	TGTGCCAGCAGTGCGGGGACAGGGGGCGTTGAAAAACTGTTTTTT
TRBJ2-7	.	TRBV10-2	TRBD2	CASRLPGTSGAEQYF	TGCGCCAGCAGACTACCCGGGACTAGCGGGGCCGAGCAGTACTTC
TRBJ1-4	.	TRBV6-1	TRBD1	CASSGRQGVNYEKLFF	TGTGCCAGCAGTGGTCGACAGGGAGTTAATTATGAAAAACTGTTTTTT
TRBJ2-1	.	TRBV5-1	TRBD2	CASSASSGAYNEQFF	TGCGCCAGCAGCGCGTCTAGCGGGGCCTACAATGAGCAGTTCTTC
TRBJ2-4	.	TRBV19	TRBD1	CASSMGQIAYF	TGTGCCAGTAGTATGGGACAGATTGCGTACTTC
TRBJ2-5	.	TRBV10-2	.	CASSGQGETQYF	TGCGCCAGCAGTGGGCAGGGGGAGACCCAGTACTTC
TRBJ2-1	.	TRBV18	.	CASSPPSTNDQFF	TGTGCCAGCTCACCACCGAGTACCAATGACCAGTTCTTC
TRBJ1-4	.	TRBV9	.	CASSVGVGNEKLFF	TGTGCCAGCAGCGTCGGGGTTGGTAATGAAAAACTGTTTTTT
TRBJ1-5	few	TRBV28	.	CASRETGLLKGAQHF	TGTGCCAGCAGGGAGACAGGCCTTTTGAAAGGGGCCCAGCATTTT
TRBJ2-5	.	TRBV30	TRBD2	CAWSGGGGQETQYF	TGTGCCTGGAGCGGGGGGGGCGGCCAAGAGACCCAGTACTTC
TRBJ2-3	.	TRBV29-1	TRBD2	CSASGTSGRTDTQYF	TGCAGCGCCAGCGGGACTAGCGGGAGAACAGATACGCAGTATTTT
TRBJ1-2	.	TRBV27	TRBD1	CASTTLLTGPRDYGYTF	TGTGCCAGCACGACCCTCCTGACAGGGCCGAGGGACTATGGCTACACCTTC
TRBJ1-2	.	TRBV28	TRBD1	CASSPQTGRKNYGYTF	TGTGCCAGCAGTCCCCAGACAGGGAGGAAAAACTATGGCTACACCTTC
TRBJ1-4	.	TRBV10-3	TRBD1	CATQRGQGEEKLFF	TGTGCCACCCAACGCGGACAGGGAGAGGAAAAACTGTTTTTT
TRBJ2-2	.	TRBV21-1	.	CASSKWTSGRQNTGELFF	TGTGCCAGCAGCAAATGGACTAGCGGGAGACAGAACACCGGGGAGCTGTTTTTT
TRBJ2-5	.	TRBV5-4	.	CASSLGEYQETQYF	TGTGCCAGCAGCTTGGGAGAGTACCAAGAGACCCAGTACTTC
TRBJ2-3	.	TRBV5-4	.	CASSQQGTDTQYF	TGTGCCAGCAGCCAACAGGGCACAGATACGCAGTATTTT
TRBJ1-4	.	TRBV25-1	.	CASSESTMGEKLFF	TGTGCCAGCAGTGAATCCACCATGGGAGAAAAACTGTTTTTT
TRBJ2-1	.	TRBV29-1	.	CSVRQATYNEQFF	TGCAGCGTTAGACAGGCGACCTACAATGAGCAGTTCTTC
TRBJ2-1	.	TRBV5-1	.	CASTKGTLQGNEQFF	TGCGCCAGCACCAAAGGGACTCTTCAGGGCAATGAGCAGTTCTTC
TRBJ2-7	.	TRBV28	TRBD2	CASSFPASGTYEQYF	TGTGCCAGCAGCTTTCCGGCTAGCGGTACCTACGAGCAGTACTTC
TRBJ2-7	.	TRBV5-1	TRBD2	CASSTGTSGRSSEQYF	TGCGCCAGCAGTACTGGGACTAGCGGGAGATCAAGCGAGCAGTACTTC
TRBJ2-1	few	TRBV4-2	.	CASSQAGVRSGQFF	TGTGCCAGCAGCCAAGCGGGAGTTCGGAGCGGGCAGTTCTTC
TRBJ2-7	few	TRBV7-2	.	CASSFPGSYEQYF	TGTGCCAGCAGCTTCCCCGGATCGTACGAGCAGTACTTC
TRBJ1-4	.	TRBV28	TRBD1	CASSQTGGLVEKLFF	TGTGCCAGCAGTCAAACAGGGGGGTTAGTCGAAAAACTGTTTTTT
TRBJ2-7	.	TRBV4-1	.	CASSQDPGGTYEQYF	TGCGCCAGCAGCCAAGATCCAGGTGGGACCTACGAGCAGTACTTC
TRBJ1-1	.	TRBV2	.	CASRVQGVNTEAFF	TGTGCCAGCAGAGTACAAGGTGTGAACACTGAAGCTTTCTTT
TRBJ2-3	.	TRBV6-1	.	CASRLTVPDTQYF	TGTGCCAGCAGACTGACAGTTCCAGATACGCAGTATTTT
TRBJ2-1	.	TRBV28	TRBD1	CASSLTGGYNEQFF	TGTGCCAGCAGTTTGACAGGGGGCTACAATGAGCAGTTCTTC
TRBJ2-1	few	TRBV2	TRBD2	CASSDSSGSLDEQFF	TGTGCCAGCAGTGACAGTAGCGGGAGTTTGGATGAGCAGTTCTTC
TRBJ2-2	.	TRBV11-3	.	CASSLARNTGELFF	TGTGCCAGCAGCTTAGCCAGAAACACCGGGGAGCTGTTTTTT
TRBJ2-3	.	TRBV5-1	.	CASSRDTATDTQYF	TGCGCCAGCAGCCGGGACACTGCCACAGATACGCAGTATTTT
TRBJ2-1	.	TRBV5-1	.	CASSLDGNEQFF	TGCGCCAGCAGCTTGGACGGGAATGAGCAGTTCTTC
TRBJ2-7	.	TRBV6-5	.	CASSRPSRGYEQYF	TGTGCCAGCAGCCGACCTTCCAGGGGATACGAGCAGTACTTC
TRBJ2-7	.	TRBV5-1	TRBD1	CASSFGQGIYEQYF	TGCGCCAGCAGCTTTGGACAGGGGATATACGAGCAGTACTTC
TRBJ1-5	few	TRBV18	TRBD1	CASSPGQGLSPEHF	TGTGCCAGCTCACCGGGACAGGGTCTTTCCCCCGAGCATTTT
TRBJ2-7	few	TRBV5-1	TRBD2	CASSSAGELAWSEQYF	TGCGCCAGCAGCTCGGCCGGTGAACTAGCGTGGTCCGAGCAGTACTTC
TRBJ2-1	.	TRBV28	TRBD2	CASNIAGANNEQFF	TGTGCCAGCAACATAGCGGGAGCCAACAATGAGCAGTTCTTC
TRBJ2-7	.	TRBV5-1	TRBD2	CASSLFPVSGKQSYEQYF	TGCGCCAGCAGCTTGTTCCCGGTTAGCGGGAAGCAGTCCTACGAGCAGTACTTC
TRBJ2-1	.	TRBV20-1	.	CSAQTGHGQFF	TGCAGTGCCCAGACTGGGCATGGGCAGTTCTTC
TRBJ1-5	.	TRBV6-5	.	CASSYGEGRSNQPQHF	TGTGCCAGCAGTTACGGGGAGGGTAGGAGCAATCAGCCCCAGCATTTT
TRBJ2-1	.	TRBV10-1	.	CASSEYRDPNEQFF	TGCGCCAGCAGCGAATACCGGGACCCTAATGAGCAGTTCTTC
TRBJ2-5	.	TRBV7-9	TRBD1	CASRAGQGIETQYF	TGTGCCAGCAGAGCCGGACAGGGGATCGAGACCCAGTACTTC
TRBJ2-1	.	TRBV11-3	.	CASGQRGYNEQFF	TGTGCCAGCGGACAGCGGGGCTACAATGAGCAGTTCTTC
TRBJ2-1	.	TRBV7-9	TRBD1	CASSRSTGGSQEQFF	TGTGCCAGCAGCCGATCTACAGGGGGATCACAGGAGCAGTTCTTC